Below are 14 T cell receptor beta chains sequenced from a single sample in a study of blood T cell repertoires in COVID-19. Method: immunoSEQ multiplex PCR; TCRdb's copy keeps in-frame clones and lacks some. The sample has about 250,000 clones; 65% to 90% are singletons. Material for sequencing was PBMCs or T cells enriched from blood (not recorded which). These receptors all stem from a middle-aged man who had recovered from COVID-19.

The CDR3 sequence is CATPNPGQGYEQYF. Here the CDR3 DNA reads TGTGCCACCCCAAATCCGGGACAGGGTTACGAGCAGTACTTC. V usage is TRBV24-1 and J usage is TRBJ2-7; 9 nucleotides align to TRBD1. The V gene end was trimmed by 9 bases and the J gene end by 4 bases; junction bases not matched to a gene: 9. Looked up from germline, CDR1 is KGHDR and CDR2 is SFDVKD. The CDR3 runs 14 residues.

The rearrangement links TRBV25-1 to TRBJ2-3; 7 bases match TRBD2. Germline loops: CDR1 MGHDK, CDR2 SYGVNS. With V trimmed by 9 bases and J by 2 bases, 5 bases remained unmatched. The CDR3 is 13 amino acids. CDR3 loop: CARGGALTDTQYF. In DNA form, the CDR3 reads TGTGCCAGGGGAGGGGCACTCACAGATACGCAGTATTTT. Together with reference TRBV25-1 and TRBJ2-3, the CDR3 gives the full variable domain: EADIYQTPRYLVIGTGKKITLECSQTMGHDKMYWYQQDPGMELHLIHYSYGVNSTEKGDLSSESTVSRIRTEHFPLTLESARPSHTSQYLCARGGALTDTQYFGPGTRLTVL.

This clone has only one observation. This chain connects TRBV15 to TRBJ2-3; no definite D call. The CDR3 extends over 14 amino acids. Germline lookup yields CDR1 LNHNV and CDR2 YYDKDF (reference sequence). Deletions cut 0 bases from V and 6 bases from J, with 10 bases between. CDR3 bases: TGTGCCACCAGCAGAGATCAATTTCGGGATACGCAGTATTTT. Protein product: CATSRDQFRDTQYF.

The gene calls are TRBV29-1 and TRBJ1-2; the match to TRBD1 covers 8 bases. This CDR3 has 15 residues. V lost 4 bases to trimming and J lost 3 bases; unmatched junction nucleotides: 10. Germline CDR1 and CDR2: SQVTM and ANQGSEA. This CDR3 is CSVVGQGTSDYGYTF. The CDR3 DNA follows: TGCAGCGTTGTCGGACAGGGTACTTCAGACTATGGCTACACCTTC.

The chain recombines TRBV9 with TRBJ2-1; D gene uncertain. This CDR3 contains 17 residues. CDR1 is SGDLS, CDR2 YYNGEE, per germline. Deletions cut 0 bases from V and 4 bases from J, with 17 bases between. CDR3 coding DNA: TGTGCCAGCAGCGTAGCCCCGAAGTCCGCTAGATACAATGAGCAGTTCTTC. It is translated as CASSVAPKSARYNEQFF. The entire variable domain, with the rest obtained from reference TRBV9 and TRBJ2-1, is as follows: DSGVTQTPKHLITATGQRVTLRCSPRSGDLSVYWYQQSLDQGLQFLIQYYNGEERAKGNILERFSAQQFPDLHSELNLSSLELGDSALYFCASSVAPKSARYNEQFFGPGTRLTVL.

The chain is built from TRBV7-2 and TRBJ1-5; unclear D gene. V was cut by 3 bases and J by 5 bases, with 5 bases left in between. Germline V gene data show CDR1 as SGHTA and CDR2 as FQGNSA. This CDR3 region has 12 residues. This chain's CDR3 is CASSFPDQPQHF. CDR3 sequence (DNA): TGTGCCAGCAGCTTTCCCGATCAGCCCCAGCATTTT.

The rearrangement links TRBV5-5 to TRBJ2-5, with D possibly matching TRBD1 (5 bases). This CDR3 contains 13 residues. V gave up 3 bases and J gave up 3 bases, with 9 bases separating them. CDR1 and CDR2 (germline): SGHKS, YYEKEE (reference sequence). As DNA, the CDR3 is TGTGCCAGCAGCTATCCAGGGAAAGAGACCCAGTACTTC. This sequence encodes CASSYPGKETQYF.

This chain links TRBV7-9 with TRBJ1-1, with a possible D match to TRBD1 (5 bases). Germline values: CDR1 SEHNR, CDR2 FQNEAQ (reference sequence). V shed 8 bases and J shed 1 base, with 14 bases lying between them. The CDR3 is made up of 14 amino acids. The CDR3 loop reads CASARRDPNTEAFF. The CDR3, as DNA: TGTGCCAGCGCCCGGAGGGACCCGAACACTGAAGCTTTCTTT.

This chain connects TRBV2 to TRBJ2-7; TRBD1 aligns across 8 bases. V lost 7 bases to trimming and J lost 2 bases; unmatched junction nucleotides: 7. The CDR3 totals 14 residues. Germline CDR1 and CDR2: SNHLY and FYNNEI. The CDR3 is CASTPGTGAYEQYF. CDR3 bases: TGTGCCAGCACCCCCGGGACAGGAGCCTACGAGCAGTACTTC.

There are a few counts of this clone. The chain links TRBV7-2 to TRBJ1-1; 8 positions agree with TRBD1. V lost 3 bases to trimming and J lost 8 bases; unmatched junction nucleotides: 2. This CDR3 spans 12 amino acids. Germline V gives CDR1 SGHTA, CDR2 FQGNSA. The CDR3 sequence: CASSFRQGEAFF. In DNA form, the CDR3 reads TGTGCCAGCAGCTTCCGACAGGGGGAAGCTTTCTTT.

The genes are TRBV20-1 and TRBJ2-3; 10 bases fit TRBD2. Germline CDR1 DFQATT, CDR2 SNEGSKA (reference sequence). The junction had 4 bases not matched to a gene; V was cut back by 3 bases and J by 4 bases. The CDR3 spans 14 residues. The CDR3, as DNA: TGCAGTGCTAGTAGGCTAGCGGGGGCAGATACGCAGTATTTT. It encodes CSASRLAGADTQYF.

The rearrangement uses TRBV28 and TRBJ2-7; 8 positions match TRBD1. V was clipped by 6 bases and J by 3 bases; unmatched bases: 7. CDR1 is MDHEN and CDR2 is SYDVKM in the germline V gene. This CDR3 comprises 14 residues. The CDR3 spells CASRGQGAGYEQYF. CDR3 bases: TGTGCCAGCAGGGGGCAGGGGGCCGGCTACGAGCAGTACTTC.

The table lists this clone with a count of one. This chain joins TRBV6-2 or TRBV6-3 and TRBJ1-2; no definite D call. The CDR3 runs 12 residues. Germline CDR1 reads MNHEY; CDR2 reads SVGEGT. V was clipped by 8 bases and J by 5 bases, with 12 bases between them. CDR3 coding DNA: TGTGCCAGCGGCCGGACGGGATATGGCTACACCTTC. It yields the protein CASGRTGYGYTF.

V usage is TRBV11-2 and J usage is TRBJ2-5; D possibly corresponds to TRBD1 (6 bases). In germline, CDR1 is SGHAT, CDR2 FQNNGV. CDR3 length equals 13 residues. V lost 1 base and J lost 3, with 6 bases in between. The CDR3, as DNA: TGTGCCAGCAGCTTAGGACAGGAAGAGACCCAGTACTTC. This gives the protein CASSLGQEETQYF. Full variable domain (missing parts from reference TRBV11-2 and TRBJ2-5): EAGVAQSPRYKIIEKRQSVAFWCNPISGHATLYWYQQILGQGPKLLIQFQNNGVVDDSQLPKDRFSAERLKGVDSTLKIQPAKLEDSAVYLCASSLGQEETQYFGPGTRLLVL.